This TCR beta chain appears in the sequencing data of a study of beta chain features in type 1 diabetes. Whole-study results and caveats: Researchers caution that PCR might favor shorter templates, equally among patients and controls. All four CD4+ subsets from Type 1 diabetes patients carried moderately but significantly shorter TCRB CDR3s. There was a possibility that cDNA sequencing over-represented cells with high TCR expression.

Only one heparinised blood draw was taken per donor, and its volume averaged approximately 120 mL. In germline, CDR1 is GTSNPN, CDR2 SVGIG (reference sequence). CDR3 length: 14 residues. V lost 6 bases and J lost 2; bases outside the gene matches: 6. On this clone itself: Its target is not known.

All of the isolated RNA was reverse transcribed, so expressed TCRB transcripts were sequenced. Profiled with immunoSEQ multiplex PCR; TCRdb holds only in-frame clones, not every one. This sample yields more than 550,000 clones, of which over 12% are seen a single time; 0.04% belongs to the top ten. Sequencing was carried out using naive CD4+ T cells from blood. This clonotype was sampled from a man between 18 and 35 years old with type 1 diabetes. This sequence joins TRBV30 and TRBJ2-2; 7 nucleotides match TRBD2. The CDR3 region is CACPPGGNTGELFF. Here the CDR3 DNA reads TGTGCCTGTCCCCCGGGAGGAAACACCGGGGAGCTGTTTTTT.